Given below is one TCR beta chain in context. As yet, its antigen is unknown. This entry is derived from a study of early stage breast cancer tumors. V was clipped by 1 base and J by 10 bases, with 16 bases between them. Germline CDR1 MNHNS, CDR2 SASEGT. This CDR3 is 14 amino acids long. Study-wide results and limits: Chain pairing and CD4, CD8 or FOXP3 expression were not captured. Commonly generated sequences made up most enriched TCRB sequences shared between patients.

Clones were sequenced by immunoSEQ multiplex PCR, and TCRdb holds only the in-frame ones, with some missing. The sample yields about 30,000 clones, 72% seen once. This TCR derives from a person aged 45 to 59 with breast cancer. The rearrangement links TRBV6-1 to TRBJ1-2, with D possibly matching TRBD1 (5 bases). Sequencing was performed on blood. CDR3 amino acids: CASSEEVGAVPYTF. CDR3 DNA: TGTGCCAGCAGTGAAGAAGTAGGGGCGGTCCCCTACACCTTC.